The 14 T cell receptor beta chains listed next were all sequenced from one sample in a study of cytomegalovirus exposure and HLA in healthy donors. Primers included in the PCR were 60 Vbeta and 13 Jbeta primers. Here immunoSEQ multiplex PCR was the method, and the copy in TCRdb shows in-frame clones only, minus some. The profile shows under 200,000 clones, around 83% of them singletons. Sequencing used PBMCs. These receptor sequences come from a male donor in good health and CMV-seropositive.

The V and J genes are TRBV7-2 and TRBJ1-1; D remains ambiguous. Germline CDR1 and CDR2: SGHTA and FQGNSA. V dropped 0 bases and J dropped 1 base, with 3 bases sitting between them. This CDR3 is built from 13 residues. CDR3 region: CASSLAKNTEAFF. As DNA, the CDR3 is TGTGCCAGCAGCTTAGCCAAGAACACTGAAGCTTTCTTT. The full variable domain, in which reference TRBV7-2 and TRBJ1-1 provide the parts outside the CDR3, is GAGVSQSPSNKVTEKGKDVELRCDPISGHTALYWYRQSLGQGLEFLIYFQGNSAPDKSGLPSDRFSAERTGGSVSTLTIQRTQQEDSAVYLCASSLAKNTEAFFGQGTRLTVV.

This clone was found once. The gene calls are TRBV6-5 and TRBJ1-2; 7 nucleotides agree with TRBD1. The CDR3 is 15 residues long. Trimming at V came to 6 bases and at J to 8 bases, leaving 15 bases not matched to a gene. The germline gives CDR1 MNHEY, CDR2 SVGAGI. CDR3 DNA: TGTGCCAGCAGGCTTGGGACAGCTCAATTAGGGGGCTACACCTTC. Residues: CASRLGTAQLGGYTF.

The CDR3 loop reads CASTPAQTNYGYTF. CDR3 in DNA: TGTGCCAGCACCCCGGCACAGACTAACTATGGCTACACCTTC. The rearrangement uses TRBV9 and TRBJ1-2; D gene ambiguous. Trimming left V 6 bases short and J 0 bases short, with 12 bases between. CDR3 size: 14 residues. Germline values: CDR1 SGDLS, CDR2 YYNGEE.

The chain uses TRBV7-8 and TRBJ1-2; TRBD1 matches 7 bases. The CDR3 is 13 residues long. With V trimmed by 5 bases and J by 8 bases, 8 bases remained unmatched. CDR1 is SGHVS and CDR2 is FQNEAQ in the germline V gene. CDR3 nucleotide sequence: TGTGCCAGCAGCCTGGACAGGAGGGACGGCTACACCTTC. This encodes CASSLDRRDGYTF. Full variable domain (outside the CDR3, taken from reference TRBV7-8 and TRBJ1-2): GAGVSQSPRYKVAKRGQDVALRCDPISGHVSLFWYQQALGQGPEFLTYFQNEAQLDKSGLPSDRFFAERPEGSVSTLKIQRTQQEDSAVYLCASSLDRRDGYTFGSGTRLTVV.

This sequence joins TRBV5-4 and TRBJ1-1; tentatively, D is TRBD1 (6 bases). CDR1 is SGHNT, CDR2 YYREEE, per germline (reference sequence). V was pared by 0 bases and J by 5 bases, with 8 bases between. This CDR3 has 13 residues. CDR3 bases: TGTGCCAGCAGCTTGGCAGGGGCAACTGAAGCTTTCTTT. Translated: CASSLAGATEAFF.

This chain links TRBV7-8 with TRBJ1-1, with 11 bases aligning to TRBD1. The CDR3 is 14 residues long. V was clipped by 6 bases and J by 5 bases; unmatched bases: 5. The germline V gene encodes CDR1 SGHVS and CDR2 FQNEAQ. The CDR3 DNA reads as TGTGCCAGCAGAGACGGGACAGGGGGAACTGAAGCTTTCTTT. This encodes CASRDGTGGTEAFF.

The chain employs TRBV6-1 and TRBJ1-3; 7 bases align to TRBD1. J lost 8 bases, V lost 3 bases, and 4 bases had no gene match. Germline CDR1 and CDR2: MNHNS and SASEGT. The CDR3 totals 13 residues. Here the CDR3 DNA reads TGTGCCAGCAGTGACCGACAGGGAGACACCATATATTTT. Amino acids: CASSDRQGDTIYF.

This clone has only one observation. The chain combines TRBV6-5 with TRBJ1-5, with D maybe TRBD1 (5 bases). The V end was cut by 2 bases, the J end by 3 bases, with 8 bases between. The CDR3 runs 14 residues. Germline values: CDR1 MNHEY, CDR2 SVGAGI. Here the CDR3 DNA reads TGTGCCAGCAGTTACAGGGGTTACAATCAGCCCCAGCATTTT. Its translation: CASSYRGYNQPQHF.

The rearrangement uses TRBV5-4 and TRBJ1-2; D is unclear. The V and J ends lost 3 bases and 5 bases respectively, with 5 bases between them. The germline CDR1 and CDR2 sequences are SGHNT and YYREEE (reference sequence). CDR3 length: 11 amino acids. As DNA, the CDR3 is TGTGCCAGCAGCTCCTTTTATGGCTACACCTTC. Residues: CASSSFYGYTF.

This clone was observed a handful of times. The chain couples TRBV6-1 to TRBJ1-3, with D unresolved. Per germline, CDR1 MNHNS and CDR2 SASEGT. The CDR3 extends over 14 amino acids. Between the trimmed V and J ends, which lost 5 bases and 4 bases, there was a span of 12 bases. The CDR3 nucleotides are TGTGCCAGCAGTCAAAGAGGATCCGGAAACACCATATATTTT. Encoded protein: CASSQRGSGNTIYF.

This chain links TRBV19 with TRBJ2-5, with TRBD2 identical over 9 bases. The DNA end favors TRBJ2-7, so the J call may be wrong. From germline, CDR1 is LNHDA and CDR2 SQIVND (reference sequence). The CDR3 spans 17 residues. The CDR3: CASSILFKRTSANEQYF. CDR3 nucleotides: TGTGCCAGTAGTATCCTTTTTAAGAGGACTAGCGCAAACGAGCAGTACTTC.

The V call is TRBV29-1, the J call TRBJ1-4, with 8 bases fitting TRBD1. Trimming at V came to 8 bases and at J to 8 bases, leaving 10 bases not matched to a gene. The CDR3 consists of 13 residues. From germline, CDR1 is SQVTM and CDR2 ANQGSEA. CDR3 region: CSLITGGFEKLFF. The CDR3 DNA is TGCAGCCTGATAACAGGGGGTTTCGAAAAACTGTTTTTT. The full variable domain, completed using reference TRBV29-1 and TRBJ1-4, is SAVISQKPSRDICQRGTSLTIQCQVDSQVTMMFWYRQQPGQSLTLIATANQGSEATYESGFVIDKFPISRPNLTFSTLTVSNMSPEDSSIYLCSLITGGFEKLFFGSGTQLSVL.

This sequence joins TRBV4-1 and TRBJ1-5; the match to TRBD1 covers 9 bases. J gave up 2 bases and V 4 bases, and 3 bases lay outside the gene matches. Germline V CDR1 and CDR2: MGHRA, YSYEKL. This CDR3 region has 15 residues. This CDR3 is CASSPRDRGNQPQHF. The CDR3 bases are TGCGCCAGCAGCCCCCGGGACAGGGGCAATCAGCCCCAGCATTTT.

The genes are TRBV7-8 and TRBJ2-3; 10 bases agree with TRBD2. The CDR3 is 18 residues long. Germline V gene lookup returns CDR1 SGHVS and CDR2 FQNEAQ. J lost 1 base, V lost 7 bases, and 14 bases had no gene match. CDR3 residues: CASIGSASGGSGTDTQYF. The CDR3 nucleotides read TGTGCCAGCATCGGAAGCGCTAGCGGGGGCTCTGGCACAGATACGCAGTATTTT.